A single sample is the source of the 2 T cell receptor beta chains below, sequenced in a study of blood T cells in healthy people across ages. Together with a sample-barcoded 5' primer, a J-beta primer mix was included in a second PCR lasting roughly 6 to 12 cycles. TCRdb re-called the 5' RACE reads through MiXCR, storing one row per CDR3 protein. The profile shows about 380,000 distinct CDR3 sequences, roughly half of them singletons. The material sequenced was blood. These receptor sequences come from a man aged 55-75 years in good health.

In this sample, this clonotype turned up once. The J gene is TRBJ2-4, the V gene TRBV20-1; 7 bases fit TRBD1. The better agreement between TRBJ2-7 and the DNA end casts doubt on the J call. The CDR3 has 13 residues. Germline CDR1 and CDR2: DFQATT and SNEGSKA (reference sequence). CDR3 in DNA: TGCAGTGCTAGAACAGGGGTAGGCTACGAGCAGTACTTC. Residues: CSARTGVGYEQYF.

V usage is TRBV5-1 and J usage is TRBJ2-1, with D possibly TRBD1 on 5 matching bases. V lost 4 bases and J 9 bases, leaving 14 bases between the germline ends. This CDR3 region has 13 residues. The germline V gene has CDR1 SGHRS and CDR2 YFSETQ. The CDR3 DNA follows: TGCGCCAGCAGCGCCGTCTCTAGGGGTGAGCAGTTCTTC. The encoded protein is CASSAVSRGEQFF. Variable domain in full (rest from reference TRBV5-1 and TRBJ2-1): KAGVTQTPRYLIKTRGQQVTLSCSPISGHRSVSWYQQTPGQGLQFLFEYFSETQRNKGNFPGRFSGRQFSNSRSEMNVSTLELGDSALYLCASSAVSRGEQFFGPGTRLTVL.